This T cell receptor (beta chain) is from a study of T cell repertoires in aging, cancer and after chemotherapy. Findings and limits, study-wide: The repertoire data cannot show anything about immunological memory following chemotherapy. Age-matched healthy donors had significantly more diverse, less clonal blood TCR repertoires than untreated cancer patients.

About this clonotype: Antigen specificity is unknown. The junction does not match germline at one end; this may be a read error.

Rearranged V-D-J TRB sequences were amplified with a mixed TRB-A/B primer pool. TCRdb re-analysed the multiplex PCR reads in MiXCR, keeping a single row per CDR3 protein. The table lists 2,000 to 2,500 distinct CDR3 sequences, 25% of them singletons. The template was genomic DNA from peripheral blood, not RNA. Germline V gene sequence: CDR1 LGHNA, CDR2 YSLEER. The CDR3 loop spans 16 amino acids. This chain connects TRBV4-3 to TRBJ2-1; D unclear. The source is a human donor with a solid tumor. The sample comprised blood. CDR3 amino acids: CASSFFGQSSYNEQFF. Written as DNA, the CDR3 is TGTGCCAGCAGTTTTTTTGGCCAAAGCTCCTACAATGAGCAGTTCTTC.